The T cell receptor beta chain described here comes from a study of T cell responses to AZD1222 COVID-19 vaccine. Here immunoSEQ multiplex PCR was the method, and the copy in TCRdb shows in-frame clones only, minus some. The repertoire holds roughly 50,000 clones, with roughly 90% as singletons. General study results and limits: Clonal diversity may have been underestimated, and the donors were mostly white British, with more females than males. Among those given AZD1222, only five to seven were seropositive at baseline.

Concerning this clone: Its specificity is not known.

The CDR3 consists of 12 residues. Trimming pared 6 bases from V and 6 bases from J, leaving 11 bases between. Source: peripheral blood, taken 28 days after the second AZD1222 dose. The TCR was taken from an adult who received the AZD1222 COVID-19 vaccine. This chain links TRBV12-3 or TRBV12-4 with TRBJ1-2; D possibly corresponds to TRBD1 (6 bases). This CDR3 is CASRAYRDGYTF. The CDR3 nucleotides are TGTGCCAGCAGGGCATACAGGGATGGCTACACCTTC.